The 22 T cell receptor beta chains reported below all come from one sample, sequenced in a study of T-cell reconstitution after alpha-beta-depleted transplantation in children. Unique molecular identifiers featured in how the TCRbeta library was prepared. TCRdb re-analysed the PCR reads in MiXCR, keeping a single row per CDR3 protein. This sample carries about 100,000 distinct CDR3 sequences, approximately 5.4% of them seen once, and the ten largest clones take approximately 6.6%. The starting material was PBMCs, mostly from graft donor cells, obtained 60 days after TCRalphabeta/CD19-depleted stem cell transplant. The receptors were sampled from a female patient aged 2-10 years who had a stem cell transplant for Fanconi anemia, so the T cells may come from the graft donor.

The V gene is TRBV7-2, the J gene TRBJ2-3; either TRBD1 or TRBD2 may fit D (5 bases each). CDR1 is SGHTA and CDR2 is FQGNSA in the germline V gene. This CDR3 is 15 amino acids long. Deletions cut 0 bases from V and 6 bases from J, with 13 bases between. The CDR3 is CASSLAGEVWDTQYF. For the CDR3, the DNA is TGTGCCAGCAGCTTAGCGGGGGAAGTATGGGATACGCAGTATTTT.

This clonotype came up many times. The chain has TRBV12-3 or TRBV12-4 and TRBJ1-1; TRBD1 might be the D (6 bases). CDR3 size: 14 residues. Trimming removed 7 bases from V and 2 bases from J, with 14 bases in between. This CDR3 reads CASIKQGFNTEAFF. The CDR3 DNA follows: TGTGCCAGCATTAAACAGGGTTTCAACACTGAAGCTTTCTTT.

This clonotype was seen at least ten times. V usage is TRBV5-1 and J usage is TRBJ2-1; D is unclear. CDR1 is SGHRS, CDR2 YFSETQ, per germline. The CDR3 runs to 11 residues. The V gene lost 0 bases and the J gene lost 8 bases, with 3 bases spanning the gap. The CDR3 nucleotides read TGCGCCAGCAGCTTGGGGCATGAGCAGTTCTTC. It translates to CASSLGHEQFF.

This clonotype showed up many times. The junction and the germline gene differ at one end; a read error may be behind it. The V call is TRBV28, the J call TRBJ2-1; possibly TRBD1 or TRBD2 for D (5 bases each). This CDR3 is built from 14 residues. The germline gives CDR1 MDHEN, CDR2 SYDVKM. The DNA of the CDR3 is TGTGCCAGCGACACGGGACCCTCCAACAATGAGCAGTTCTTC. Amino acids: CASDTGPSNNEQFF.

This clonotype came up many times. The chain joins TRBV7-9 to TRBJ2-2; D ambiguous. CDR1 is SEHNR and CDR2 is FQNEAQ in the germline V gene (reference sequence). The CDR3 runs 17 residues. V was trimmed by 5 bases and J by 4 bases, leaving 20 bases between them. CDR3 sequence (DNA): TGTGCCAGCAGCCCTACGATGGACCTGTTATTCACCGGGGAGCTGTTTTTT. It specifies CASSPTMDLLFTGELFF.

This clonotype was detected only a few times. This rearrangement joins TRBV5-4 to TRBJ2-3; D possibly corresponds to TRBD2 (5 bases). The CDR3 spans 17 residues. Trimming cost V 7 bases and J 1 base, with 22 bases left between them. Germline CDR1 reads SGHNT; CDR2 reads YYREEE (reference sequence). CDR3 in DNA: TGTGCCAGCTTCCCCGGGATTTGGTTCGTTGGCACAGATACGCAGTATTTT. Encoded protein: CASFPGIWFVGTDTQYF. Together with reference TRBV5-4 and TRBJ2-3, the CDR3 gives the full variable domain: ETGVTQSPTHLIKTRGQQVTLRCSSQSGHNTVSWYQQALGQGPQFIFQYYREEENGRGNFPPRFSGLQFPNYSSELNVNALELDDSALYLCASFPGIWFVGTDTQYFGPGTRLTVL.

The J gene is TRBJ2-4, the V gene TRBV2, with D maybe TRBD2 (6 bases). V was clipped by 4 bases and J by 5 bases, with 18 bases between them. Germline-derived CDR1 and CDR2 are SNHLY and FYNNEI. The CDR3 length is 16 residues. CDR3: CASSAGLYSGENIQYF. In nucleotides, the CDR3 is TGTGCCAGCAGTGCGGGACTCTATTCGGGTGAAAACATTCAGTACTTC.

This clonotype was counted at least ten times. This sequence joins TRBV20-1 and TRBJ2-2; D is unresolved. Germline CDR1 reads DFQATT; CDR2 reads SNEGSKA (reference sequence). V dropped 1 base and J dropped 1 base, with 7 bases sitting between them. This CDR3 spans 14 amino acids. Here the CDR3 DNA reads TGCAGTGCTAGAGGTAGCCTGAACACCGGGGAGCTGTTTTTT. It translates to CSARGSLNTGELFF.

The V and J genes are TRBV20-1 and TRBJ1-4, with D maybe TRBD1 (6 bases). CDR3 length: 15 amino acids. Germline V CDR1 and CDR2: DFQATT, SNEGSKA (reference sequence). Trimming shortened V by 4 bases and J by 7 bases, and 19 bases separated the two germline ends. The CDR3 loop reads CSATRLRGRSEKLFF. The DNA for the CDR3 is TGCAGTGCTACTCGACTGAGGGGGAGGAGTGAAAAACTGTTTTTT.

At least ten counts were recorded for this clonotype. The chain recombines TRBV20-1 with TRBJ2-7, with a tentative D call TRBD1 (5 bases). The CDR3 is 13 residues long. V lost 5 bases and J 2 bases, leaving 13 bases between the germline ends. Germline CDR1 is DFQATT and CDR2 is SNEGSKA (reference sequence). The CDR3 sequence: CSAQGQAPYEQYF. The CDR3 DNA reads TGCAGTGCTCAAGGACAAGCACCCTACGAGCAGTACTTC.

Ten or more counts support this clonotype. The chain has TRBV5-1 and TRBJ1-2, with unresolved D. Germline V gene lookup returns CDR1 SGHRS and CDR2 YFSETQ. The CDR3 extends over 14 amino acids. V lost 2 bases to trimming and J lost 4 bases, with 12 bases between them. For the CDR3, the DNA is TGCGCCAGCAGCTTCCGGACGGAGGCCTATGGCTACACCTTC. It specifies CASSFRTEAYGYTF.

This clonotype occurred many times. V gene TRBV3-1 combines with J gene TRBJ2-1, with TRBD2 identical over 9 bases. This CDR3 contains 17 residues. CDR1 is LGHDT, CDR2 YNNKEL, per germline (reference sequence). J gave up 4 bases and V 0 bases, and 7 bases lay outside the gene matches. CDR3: CASSQDLVAGAYNEQFF. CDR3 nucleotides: TGTGCCAGCAGCCAAGATCTGGTAGCGGGGGCTTACAATGAGCAGTTCTTC.

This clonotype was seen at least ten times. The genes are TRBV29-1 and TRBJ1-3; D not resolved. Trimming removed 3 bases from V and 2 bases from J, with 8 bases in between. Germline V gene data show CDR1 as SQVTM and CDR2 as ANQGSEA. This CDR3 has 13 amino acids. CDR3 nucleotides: TGCAGCGTTGAGGTTGAGCCTGGAAACACCATATATTTT. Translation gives CSVEVEPGNTIYF.

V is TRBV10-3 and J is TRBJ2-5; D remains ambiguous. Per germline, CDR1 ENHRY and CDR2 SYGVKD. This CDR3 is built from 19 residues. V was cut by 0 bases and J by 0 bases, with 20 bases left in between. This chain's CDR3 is CAISESESISRGYQETQYF. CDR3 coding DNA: TGTGCCATCAGTGAGTCGGAGTCGATTAGCCGTGGGTACCAAGAGACCCAGTACTTC.

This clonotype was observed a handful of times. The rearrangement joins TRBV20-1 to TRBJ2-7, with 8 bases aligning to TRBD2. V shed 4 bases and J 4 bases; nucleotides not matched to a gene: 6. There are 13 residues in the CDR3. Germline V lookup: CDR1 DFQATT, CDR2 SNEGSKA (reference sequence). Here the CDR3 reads CSANRGGVYEQYF. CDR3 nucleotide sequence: TGCAGTGCTAACCGGGGGGGCGTGTACGAGCAGTACTTC.

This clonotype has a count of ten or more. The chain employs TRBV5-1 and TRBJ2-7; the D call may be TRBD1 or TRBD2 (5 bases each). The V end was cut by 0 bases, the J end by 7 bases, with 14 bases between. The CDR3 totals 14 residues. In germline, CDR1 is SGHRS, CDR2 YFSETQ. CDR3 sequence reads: CASSLGNGGNEQYF. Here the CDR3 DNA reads TGCGCCAGCAGCTTGGGTAATGGGGGAAATGAGCAGTACTTC. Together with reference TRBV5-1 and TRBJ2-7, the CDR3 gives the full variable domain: KAGVTQTPRYLIKTRGQQVTLSCSPISGHRSVSWYQQTPGQGLQFLFEYFSETQRNKGNFPGRFSGRQFSNSRSEMNVSTLELGDSALYLCASSLGNGGNEQYFGPGTRLTVT.

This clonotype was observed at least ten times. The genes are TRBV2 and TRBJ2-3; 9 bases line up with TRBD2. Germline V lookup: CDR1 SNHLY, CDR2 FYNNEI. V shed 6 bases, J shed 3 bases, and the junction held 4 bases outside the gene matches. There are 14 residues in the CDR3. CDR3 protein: CASRAGGRTDTQYF. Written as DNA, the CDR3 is TGTGCCAGCAGGGCGGGGGGGAGGACAGATACGCAGTATTTT.

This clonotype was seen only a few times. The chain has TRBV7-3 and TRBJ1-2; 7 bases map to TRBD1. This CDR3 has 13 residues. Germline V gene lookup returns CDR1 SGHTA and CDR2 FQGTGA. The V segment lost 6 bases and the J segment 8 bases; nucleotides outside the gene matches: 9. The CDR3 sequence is CASSDRAGEGYTF. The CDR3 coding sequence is TGTGCCAGCAGTGACAGGGCCGGGGAGGGCTACACCTTC.

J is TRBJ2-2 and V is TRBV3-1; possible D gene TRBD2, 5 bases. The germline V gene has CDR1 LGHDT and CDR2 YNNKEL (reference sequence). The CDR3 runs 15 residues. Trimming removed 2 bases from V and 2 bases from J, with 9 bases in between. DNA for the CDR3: TGTGCCAGCAGCCAAAGCGGTCGCAACACCGGGGAGCTGTTTTTT. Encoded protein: CASSQSGRNTGELFF.

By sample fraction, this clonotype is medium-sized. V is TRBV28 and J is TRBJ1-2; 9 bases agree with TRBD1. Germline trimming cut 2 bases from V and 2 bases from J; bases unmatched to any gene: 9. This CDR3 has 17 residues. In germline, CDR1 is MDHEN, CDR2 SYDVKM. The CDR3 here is CASSLSGTGRENYGYTF. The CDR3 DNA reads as TGTGCCAGCAGTTTAAGCGGGACAGGGAGGGAGAACTATGGCTACACCTTC.

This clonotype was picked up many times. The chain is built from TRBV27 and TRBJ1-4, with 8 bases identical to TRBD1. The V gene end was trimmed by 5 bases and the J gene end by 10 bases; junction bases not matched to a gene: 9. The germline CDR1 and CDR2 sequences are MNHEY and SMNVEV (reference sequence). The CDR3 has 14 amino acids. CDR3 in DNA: TGTGCCAGCAGTCCGGACAGGGCTACGGGAAAACTGTTTTTT. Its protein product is CASSPDRATGKLFF. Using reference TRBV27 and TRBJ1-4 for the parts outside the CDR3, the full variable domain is EAQVTQNPRYLITVTGKKLTVTCSQNMNHEYMSWYRQDPGLGLRQIYYSMNVEVTDKGDVPEGYKVSRKEKRNFPLILESPSPNQTSLYFCASSPDRATGKLFFGSGTQLSVL.

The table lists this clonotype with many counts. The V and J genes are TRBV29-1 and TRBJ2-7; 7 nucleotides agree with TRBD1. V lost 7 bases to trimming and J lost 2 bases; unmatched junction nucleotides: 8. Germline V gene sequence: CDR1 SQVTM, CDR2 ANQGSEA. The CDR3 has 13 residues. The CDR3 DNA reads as TGCAGCGGGACGACAGGGCCTACCTACGAGCAGTACTTC. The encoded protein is CSGTTGPTYEQYF.